Below are 29 T cell receptor beta chains sequenced from a single sample in a study of blood T cell repertoires in COVID-19. Sequencing was performed with immunoSEQ multiplex PCR; in TCRdb, only in-frame clones are kept and a portion is missing. The repertoire consists of over 85,000 clones, with approximately 87% occurring once and the leading ten covering roughly 1.2%. Sequencing used peripheral blood. The receptors stem from a human donor in a cohort sampled during active COVID-19.

Here the CDR3 reads CASAPGGRSLGEQYF. CDR3 in DNA: TGTGCCAGTGCACCCGGGGGTAGATCCCTCGGCGAGCAGTACTTC. The J gene is TRBJ2-7, the V gene TRBV28; maybe TRBD2 (6 bases). The CDR3 loop spans 15 amino acids. Trimming took 9 bases from V and 6 from J, leaving 24 bases between them. CDR1 MDHEN and CDR2 SYDVKM come from the germline V gene.

The genes are TRBV24-1 and TRBJ1-2, with a weak D call TRBD1 (5 bases). Germline V lookup: CDR1 KGHDR, CDR2 SFDVKD. The V end lost 3 bases, the J end lost 8 bases, and 15 bases lay between the germline ends. The CDR3 sequence is 14 residues long. The CDR3, as DNA: TGTGCCACCAGTGATGAAGGAAGGGGAAGAGGCTACACCTTC. This gives the protein CATSDEGRGRGYTF.

The chain joins TRBV12-3 or TRBV12-4 to TRBJ2-2, with D maybe TRBD2 (7 bases). V shed 7 bases and J shed 6 bases, with 12 bases lying between them. The CDR3 extends over 13 amino acids. CDR3 sequence (DNA): TGTGCCAGCATCTGGGGGGGGCCCGGGGAGCTGTTTTTT. The encoded protein is CASIWGGPGELFF.

In DNA, the CDR3 is TGCAGCGTTGCCCGGACTAGCGGGAGAAAGGAGACCCAGTACTTC. It is translated as CSVARTSGRKETQYF. The chain uses TRBV29-1 and TRBJ2-5, with 13 bases aligning to TRBD2. This CDR3 spans 15 amino acids. Germline V CDR1 and CDR2: SQVTM, ANQGSEA. J gave up 5 bases and V 4 bases, and 7 bases lay outside the gene matches.

The J gene is TRBJ1-2, the V gene TRBV2; D is possibly TRBD1 (6 bases). The CDR3 sequence is 13 residues long. Per germline, CDR1 SNHLY and CDR2 FYNNEI. Trimming pared 8 bases from V and 8 bases from J, leaving 18 bases between. Written as DNA, the CDR3 is TGTGCCAGCTCCGGGGGGGGGCGCAGGGGCTACACCTTC. Its translation: CASSGGGRRGYTF.

This rearrangement joins TRBV2 to TRBJ1-4; a possible D gene is TRBD1 (5 bases). Germline CDR1 SNHLY, CDR2 FYNNEI. The CDR3 is made up of 15 amino acids. Trimming removed 2 bases at V and 7 bases at J, with 14 bases between. Here the CDR3 reads CASSELGALSEKLFF. The CDR3 bases are TGTGCCAGCAGTGAACTAGGGGCGTTAAGTGAAAAACTGTTTTTT. The full variable domain, in which reference TRBV2 and TRBJ1-4 provide the parts outside the CDR3, is EPEVTQTPSHQVTQMGQEVILRCVPISNHLYFYWYRQILGQKVEFLVSFYNNEISEKSEIFDDQFSVERPDGSNFTLKIRSTKLEDSAMYFCASSELGALSEKLFFGSGTQLSVL.

The V gene is TRBV5-1, the J gene TRBJ2-3; perhaps TRBD1 as D (5 bases). The germline gives CDR1 SGHRS, CDR2 YFSETQ. The CDR3 is 13 amino acids. V lost 4 bases to trimming and J lost 4 bases, with 10 bases between them. CDR3 DNA: TGCGCCAGCAGCCAGGGATCTTCAGATACGCAGTATTTT. Its translation is CASSQGSSDTQYF.

CDR3 loop: CASSRGGLAGGGETQYF. DNA of the CDR3: TGCGCCAGCAGCCGCGGGGGACTAGCGGGTGGCGGAGAGACCCAGTACTTC. This chain uses TRBV5-1 with TRBJ2-5; 12 bases map to TRBD2. CDR1 is SGHRS, CDR2 YFSETQ, per germline. The V segment lost 4 bases and the J segment 4 bases; nucleotides outside the gene matches: 11. The CDR3 loop spans 17 amino acids.

This clone was counted once. The chain uses TRBV28 and TRBJ1-5; no definite D call. The germline gives CDR1 MDHEN, CDR2 SYDVKM. Trimming cost V 2 bases and J 4 bases, with 18 bases left between them. The CDR3 is 17 amino acids. For the CDR3, the DNA is TGTGCCAGCAGTTTAACCGGGTCCGCCCCGAATAATCAGCCCCAGCATTTT. This translates into CASSLTGSAPNNQPQHF.

The rearrangement links TRBV28 to TRBJ2-7, with TRBD2 as a possible D gene (5 bases). The CDR3 runs to 15 residues. V was clipped by 1 base and J by 0 bases, with 10 bases between them. Germline CDR1 and CDR2: MDHEN and SYDVKM. CDR3: CASSLSGVLSYEQYF. CDR3 bases: TGTGCCAGCAGTTTATCCGGGGTCCTCTCCTACGAGCAGTACTTC.

The CDR3 loop is CASSVSGTSTDTQYF. CDR3 sequence (DNA): TGTGCCAGCAGCGTTTCCGGGACTAGCACAGATACGCAGTATTTT. J is TRBJ2-3 and V is TRBV9; maybe TRBD2 (6 bases). Trimming shortened V by 2 bases and J by 0 bases, and 10 bases separated the two germline ends. Per the germline V gene, CDR1 is SGDLS and CDR2 is YYNGEE. CDR3 size: 15 residues.

This clone came up once. The CDR3 bases are TGTGCCAGCTCCAAGCAAGGGACTAGCGGTTACAATGAGCAGTTCTTC. This sequence encodes CASSKQGTSGYNEQFF. The chain is built from TRBV6-4 and TRBJ2-1; TRBD2 agrees at 11 bases. The ends lost 8 bases at V and 4 bases at J; junction bases unmatched: 10. CDR1 and CDR2 (germline): MRHNA, SNTAGT. The CDR3 covers 16 residues.

This chain links TRBV5-1 with TRBJ1-2; 7 nucleotides line up with TRBD1. CDR3 length: 16 residues. The trim removed 0 bases at V and 5 bases at J, leaving 10 bases unmatched. In germline, CDR1 is SGHRS, CDR2 YFSETQ. CDR3 in DNA: TGCGCCAGCAGCTTGGCCCCCGGGACAGCGGCTTATGGCTACACCTTC. Amino acids: CASSLAPGTAAYGYTF.

The rearrangement uses TRBV27 and TRBJ2-1, with 8 bases matching TRBD2. V dropped 8 bases and J dropped 5; count of bases not matched to a gene: 8. This CDR3 region has 14 residues. CDR1 MNHEY and CDR2 SMNVEV come from the germline V gene (reference sequence). The CDR3 DNA follows: TGTGCCAGCGCCTATAGCGGGACCCACAATGAGCAGTTCTTC. Translation: CASAYSGTHNEQFF.

This sequence joins TRBV3-1 (or the pseudogene TRBV3-2) and TRBJ2-5; D possibly corresponds to TRBD1 (6 bases). CDR3 length: 14 amino acids. Germline V CDR1 and CDR2: LGHDT, YNNKEL (reference sequence). V shed 2 bases and J shed 1 base, with 8 bases lying between them. CDR3 sequence (DNA): TGTGCCAGCAGCCAAATGACAGGCCAAGAGACCCAGTACTTC. Translated: CASSQMTGQETQYF.

The rearrangement uses TRBV6-1 and TRBJ1-4, with TRBD1 as a possible D gene (5 bases). V shed 0 bases and J shed 6 bases, with 11 bases lying between them. This CDR3 has 15 residues. Germline values: CDR1 MNHNS, CDR2 SASEGT. The CDR3 region has the DNA TGTGCCAGCAGTGAAGCTGGAGGGACGGATGAAAAACTGTTTTTT. Its protein product is CASSEAGGTDEKLFF.

A single count supports this clone. The CDR3 bases are TGTGCCAGCAGCTTGCTAGCGGGAAACACAGATACGCAGTATTTT. Its translation is CASSLLAGNTDTQYF. This sequence joins TRBV5-6 and TRBJ2-3; 9 positions match TRBD2. V dropped 1 base and J dropped 2; count of bases not matched to a gene: 2. The V gene's germline CDR1 is SGHDT and CDR2 YYEEEE. This CDR3 is 15 amino acids long.

V gene TRBV4-2 combines with J gene TRBJ2-5; 8 positions agree with TRBD2. This CDR3 comprises 18 residues. Germline V gives CDR1 LGHNA, CDR2 YNFKEQ. V trimming: 0 bases; J trimming: 2 bases; junction bases outside the gene matches: 11. The CDR3 sequence is CASSQEGGLAGAQETQYF. The CDR3, as DNA: TGTGCCAGCAGCCAAGAGGGAGGCCTAGCGGGCGCACAAGAGACCCAGTACTTC.

The CDR3 loop is CASSSSGDNTDTQYF. The CDR3 DNA reads as TGTGCCAGCAGTTCTAGCGGAGACAACACAGATACGCAGTATTTT. The chain combines TRBV28 with TRBJ2-3; the match to TRBD2 covers 7 bases. CDR1 is MDHEN, CDR2 SYDVKM, per germline. The CDR3 length is 15 residues. Trimming took 4 bases from V and 2 from J; bases not matched to a gene: 6.

The V call is TRBV5-4, the J call TRBJ1-1; D is uncertain. Trimming removed 7 bases at V and 4 bases at J, with 20 bases between. Looked up from germline, CDR1 is SGHNT and CDR2 is YYREEE (reference sequence). The CDR3 covers 15 residues. DNA for the CDR3: TGTGCCAGCCGGAGAAGTTCTGGCCTGGGCACTGAAGCTTTCTTT. Translating it yields CASRRSSGLGTEAFF.

CDR3 coding DNA: TGTGCCACCAGCTTCGGACTAGCGGGAGGGTCCTACGAGCAGTACTTC. Protein product: CATSFGLAGGSYEQYF. This rearrangement joins TRBV15 to TRBJ2-7; 15 positions match TRBD2. The CDR3 is 16 residues long. After removal of 5 bases from V and 1 base from J, the junction contained 3 bases not matched to a gene. CDR1 is LNHNV and CDR2 is YYDKDF in the germline V gene (reference sequence). The variable domain in full, with the rest retrieved from reference TRBV15 and TRBJ2-7, is DAMVIQNPRYQVTQFGKPVTLSCSQTLNHNVMYWYQQKSSQAPKLLFHYYDKDFNNEADTPDNFQSRRPNTSFCFLDIRSPGLGDTAMYLCATSFGLAGGSYEQYFGPGTRLTVT.

V and J are TRBV6-5 and TRBJ1-3, with D perhaps TRBD1 (5 bases). V was cut by 6 bases and J by 0 bases, with 12 bases left in between. There are 15 residues in the CDR3. Germline CDR1 reads MNHEY; CDR2 reads SVGAGI. This chain's CDR3 is CASSRRQSSGNTIYF. DNA of the CDR3: TGTGCCAGCAGCCGCCGACAGAGCTCTGGAAACACCATATATTTT.

The J gene is TRBJ2-1, the V gene TRBV19, with 9 bases fitting TRBD1. Germline V CDR1 and CDR2: LNHDA, SQIVND (reference sequence). The CDR3 runs to 15 residues. The junction had 6 bases not matched to a gene; V was cut back by 5 bases and J by 4 bases. CDR3 coding DNA: TGTGCCAGTAGTCCAAGGACAGGGGTATACAATGAGCAGTTCTTC. Translation: CASSPRTGVYNEQFF.

The chain recombines TRBV11-2 with TRBJ1-3, with D unclear. Trimming stripped 2 bases from V and 8 bases from J, with 10 bases between. This CDR3 has 13 residues. Germline-derived CDR1 and CDR2 are SGHAT and FQNNGV. The CDR3 is CASSLTGEDTIYF. As DNA, the CDR3 is TGTGCCAGCAGCTTAACCGGGGAGGACACCATATATTTT. Filled out from reference TRBV11-2 and TRBJ1-3, the complete variable domain reads EAGVAQSPRYKIIEKRQSVAFWCNPISGHATLYWYQQILGQGPKLLIQFQNNGVVDDSQLPKDRFSAERLKGVDSTLKIQPAKLEDSAVYLCASSLTGEDTIYFGEGSWLTVV.

This clone came up a few times. This chain links TRBV29-1 with TRBJ2-1; 14 bases match TRBD2. The CDR3 loop spans 15 amino acids. Trimming at V came to 6 bases and at J to 7 bases, leaving 8 bases not matched to a gene. Germline V gives CDR1 SQVTM, CDR2 ANQGSEA. In DNA, the CDR3 is TGCAGCGTCGGGAAGGGGACTAGCGGGAGTAATGAGCAGTTCTTC. Encoded protein: CSVGKGTSGSNEQFF.

The V gene is TRBV28, the J gene TRBJ2-2, with 9 positions matching TRBD1. The germline V gene encodes CDR1 MDHEN and CDR2 SYDVKM. V dropped 3 bases and J dropped 5; count of bases not matched to a gene: 1. The CDR3 sequence is 14 residues long. The CDR3 region has the DNA TGTGCCAGCAGTTTGACAGGGGGAACCGGGGAGCTGTTTTTT. It translates to CASSLTGGTGELFF.

The sample holds a few counts of this clone. The chain joins TRBV6-6 to TRBJ1-3; 8 bases agree with TRBD1. From germline, CDR1 is MNHNY and CDR2 SVGAGI (reference sequence). The CDR3 loop spans 15 amino acids. V trimming: 9 bases; J trimming: 4 bases; junction bases outside the gene matches: 11. The DNA for the CDR3 is TGTGCCAGTCTCCCAGGGGGCACGGGGGGAAACACCATATATTTT. This translates into CASLPGGTGGNTIYF.

The chain couples TRBV2 to TRBJ2-1; 7 bases match TRBD1. The CDR3 has 12 amino acids. V trimming: 7 bases; J trimming: 10 bases; junction bases outside the gene matches: 7. Germline CDR1 and CDR2: SNHLY and FYNNEI. CDR3 DNA sequence: TGTGCCAGCATAAGACAGGGCGACGAGCAGTTCTTC. Residues: CASIRQGDEQFF.

The CDR3 sequence is CASSLYEGEAFF. The CDR3 bases are TGTGCCAGCAGTTTGTATGAGGGTGAAGCTTTCTTT. The chain links TRBV27 to TRBJ1-1; D is uncertain. V was trimmed by 3 bases and J by 7 bases, leaving 9 bases between them. Germline V gene lookup returns CDR1 MNHEY and CDR2 SMNVEV (reference sequence). This CDR3 spans 12 amino acids.